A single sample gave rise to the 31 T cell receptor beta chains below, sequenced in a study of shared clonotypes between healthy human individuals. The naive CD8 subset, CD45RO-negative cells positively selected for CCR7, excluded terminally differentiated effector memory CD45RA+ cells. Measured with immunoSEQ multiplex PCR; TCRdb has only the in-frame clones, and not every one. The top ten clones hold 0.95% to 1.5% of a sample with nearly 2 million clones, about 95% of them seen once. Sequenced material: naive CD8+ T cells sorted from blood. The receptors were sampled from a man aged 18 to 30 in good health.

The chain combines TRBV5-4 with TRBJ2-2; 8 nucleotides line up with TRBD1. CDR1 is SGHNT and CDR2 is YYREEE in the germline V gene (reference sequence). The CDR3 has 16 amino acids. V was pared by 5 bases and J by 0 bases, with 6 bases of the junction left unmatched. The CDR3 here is CASSSDREANTGELFF. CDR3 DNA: TGTGCCAGCAGTTCGGACAGGGAAGCGAACACCGGGGAGCTGTTTTTT.

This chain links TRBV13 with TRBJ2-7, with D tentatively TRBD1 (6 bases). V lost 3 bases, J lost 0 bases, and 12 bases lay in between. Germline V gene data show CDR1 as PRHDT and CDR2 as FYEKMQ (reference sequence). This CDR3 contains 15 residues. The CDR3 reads CASSLGRDNSYEQYF. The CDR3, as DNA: TGTGCCAGCAGCTTGGGTCGGGACAACTCCTACGAGCAGTACTTC.

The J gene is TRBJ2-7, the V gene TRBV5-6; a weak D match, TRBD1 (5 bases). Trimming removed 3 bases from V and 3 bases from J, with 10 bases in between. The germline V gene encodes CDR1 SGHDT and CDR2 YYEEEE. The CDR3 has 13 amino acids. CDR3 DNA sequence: TGTGCCAGCAGCTCTGACAGAGACTACGAGCAGTACTTC. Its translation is CASSSDRDYEQYF.

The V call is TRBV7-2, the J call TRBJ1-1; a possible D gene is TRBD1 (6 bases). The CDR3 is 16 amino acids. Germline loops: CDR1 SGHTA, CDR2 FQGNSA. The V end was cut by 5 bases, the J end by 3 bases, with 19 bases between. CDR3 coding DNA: TGTGCCAGCAGCCAGGACAGTCCTAAGTTGGACACTGAAGCTTTCTTT. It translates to CASSQDSPKLDTEAFF.

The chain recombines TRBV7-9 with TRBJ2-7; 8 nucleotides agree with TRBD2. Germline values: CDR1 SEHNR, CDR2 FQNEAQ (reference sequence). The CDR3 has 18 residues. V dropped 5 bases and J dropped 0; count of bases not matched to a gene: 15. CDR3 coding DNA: TGTGCCAGCAGCCCGCCGGACAGAACTAGCGGAGACTCCTACGAGCAGTACTTC. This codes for CASSPPDRTSGDSYEQYF. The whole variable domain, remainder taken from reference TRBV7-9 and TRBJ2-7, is DTGVSQNPRHKITKRGQNVTFRCDPISEHNRLYWYRQTLGQGPEFLTYFQNEAQLEKSRLLSDRFSAERPKGSFSTLEIQRTEQGDSAMYLCASSPPDRTSGDSYEQYFGPGTRLTVT.

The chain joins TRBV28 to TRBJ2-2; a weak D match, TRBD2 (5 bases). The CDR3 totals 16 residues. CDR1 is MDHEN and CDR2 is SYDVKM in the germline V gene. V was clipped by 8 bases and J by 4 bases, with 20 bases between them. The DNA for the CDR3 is TGTGCCAGCTTTAAGGTCGGCGGGCCCATCACCGGGGAGCTGTTTTTT. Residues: CASFKVGGPITGELFF.

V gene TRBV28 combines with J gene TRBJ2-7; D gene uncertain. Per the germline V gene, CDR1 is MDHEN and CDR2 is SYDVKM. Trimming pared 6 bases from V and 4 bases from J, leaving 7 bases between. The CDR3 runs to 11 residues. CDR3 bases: TGTGCCAGCAGATCCCAATACGAGCAGTACTTC. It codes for CASRSQYEQYF.

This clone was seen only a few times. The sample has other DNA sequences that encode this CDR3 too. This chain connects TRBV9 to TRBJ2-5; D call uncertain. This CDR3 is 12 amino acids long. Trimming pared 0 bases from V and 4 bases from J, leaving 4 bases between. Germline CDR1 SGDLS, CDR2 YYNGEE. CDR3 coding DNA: TGTGCCAGCAGCGTAGAAGGAGAGACCCAGTACTTC. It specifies CASSVEGETQYF. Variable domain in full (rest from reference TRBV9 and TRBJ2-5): DSGVTQTPKHLITATGQRVTLRCSPRSGDLSVYWYQQSLDQGLQFLIQYYNGEERAKGNILERFSAQQFPDLHSELNLSSLELGDSALYFCASSVEGETQYFGPGTRLLVL.

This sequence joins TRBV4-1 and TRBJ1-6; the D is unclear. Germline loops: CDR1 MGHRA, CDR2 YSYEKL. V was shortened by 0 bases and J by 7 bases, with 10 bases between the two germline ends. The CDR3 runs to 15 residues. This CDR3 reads CASSQEVGLNSPLHF. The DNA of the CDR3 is TGCGCCAGCAGCCAAGAGGTCGGGTTAAATTCACCCCTCCACTTT.

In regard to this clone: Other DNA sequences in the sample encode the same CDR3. CDR3 DNA sequence: TGTGCCAGCAGCTCGGGGGGTGAAAAACTGTTTTTT. Protein: CASSSGGEKLFF. The gene calls are TRBV9 and TRBJ1-4; a possible D gene is TRBD1 (5 bases). The V gene's germline CDR1 is SGDLS and CDR2 YYNGEE. This CDR3 has 12 residues. V dropped 4 bases and J dropped 7 bases, with 8 bases sitting between them.

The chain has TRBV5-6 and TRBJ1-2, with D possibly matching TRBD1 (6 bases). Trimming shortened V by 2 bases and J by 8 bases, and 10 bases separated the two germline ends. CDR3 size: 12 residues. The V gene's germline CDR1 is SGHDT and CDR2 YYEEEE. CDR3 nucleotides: TGTGCCAGCAGCTTAGGACAGATGGGCTACACCTTC. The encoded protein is CASSLGQMGYTF.

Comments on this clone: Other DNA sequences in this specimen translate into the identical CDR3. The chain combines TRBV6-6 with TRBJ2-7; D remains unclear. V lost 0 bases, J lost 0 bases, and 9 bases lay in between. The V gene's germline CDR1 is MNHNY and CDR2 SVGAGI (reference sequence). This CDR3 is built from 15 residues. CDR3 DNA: TGTGCCAGCAGTTACTCGGGTCCAAGCTCCTACGAGCAGTACTTC. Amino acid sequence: CASSYSGPSSYEQYF.

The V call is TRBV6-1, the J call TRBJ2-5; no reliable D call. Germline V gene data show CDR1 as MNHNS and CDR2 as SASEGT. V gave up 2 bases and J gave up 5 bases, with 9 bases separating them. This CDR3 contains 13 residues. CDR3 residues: CASSEPGKETQYF. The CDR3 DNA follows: TGTGCCAGCAGTGAACCCGGCAAGGAGACCCAGTACTTC.

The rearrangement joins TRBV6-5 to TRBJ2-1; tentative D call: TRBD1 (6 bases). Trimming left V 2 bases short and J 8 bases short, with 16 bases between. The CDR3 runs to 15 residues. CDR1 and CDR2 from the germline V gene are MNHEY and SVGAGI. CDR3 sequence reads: CASSYGDTVKDEQFF. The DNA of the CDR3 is TGTGCCAGCAGTTACGGGGACACGGTGAAGGATGAGCAGTTCTTC.

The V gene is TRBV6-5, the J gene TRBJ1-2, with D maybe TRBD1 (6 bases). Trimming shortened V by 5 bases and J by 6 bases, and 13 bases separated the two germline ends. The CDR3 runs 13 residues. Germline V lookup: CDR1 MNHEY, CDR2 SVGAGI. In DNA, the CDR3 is TGTGCCAGCAGTGCCGGGACAAGGAATGGCTACACCTTC. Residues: CASSAGTRNGYTF.

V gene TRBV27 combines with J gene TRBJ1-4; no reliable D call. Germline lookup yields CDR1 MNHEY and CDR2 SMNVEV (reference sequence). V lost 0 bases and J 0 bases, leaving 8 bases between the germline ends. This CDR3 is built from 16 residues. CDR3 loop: CASSLSLQATNEKLFF. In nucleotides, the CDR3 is TGTGCCAGCAGTTTATCCCTCCAAGCAACTAATGAAAAACTGTTTTTT.

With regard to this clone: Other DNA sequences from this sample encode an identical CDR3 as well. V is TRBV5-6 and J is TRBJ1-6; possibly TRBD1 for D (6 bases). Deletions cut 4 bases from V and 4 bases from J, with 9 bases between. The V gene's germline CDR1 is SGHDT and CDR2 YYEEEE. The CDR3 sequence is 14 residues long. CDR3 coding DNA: TGTGCCAGCAGCCCGGACAGTTATAATTCACCCCTCCACTTT. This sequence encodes CASSPDSYNSPLHF. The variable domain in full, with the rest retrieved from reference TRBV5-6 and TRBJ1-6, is DAGVTQSPTHLIKTRGQQVTLRCSPKSGHDTVSWYQQALGQGPQFIFQYYEEEERQRGNFPDRFSGHQFPNYSSELNVNALLLGDSALYLCASSPDSYNSPLHFGNGTRLTVT.

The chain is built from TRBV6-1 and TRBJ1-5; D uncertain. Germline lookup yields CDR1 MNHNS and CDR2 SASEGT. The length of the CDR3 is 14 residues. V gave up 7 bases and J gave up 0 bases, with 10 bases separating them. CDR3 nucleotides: TGTGCCAGCACGCAGGACGGTAGCAATCAGCCCCAGCATTTT. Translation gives CASTQDGSNQPQHF.

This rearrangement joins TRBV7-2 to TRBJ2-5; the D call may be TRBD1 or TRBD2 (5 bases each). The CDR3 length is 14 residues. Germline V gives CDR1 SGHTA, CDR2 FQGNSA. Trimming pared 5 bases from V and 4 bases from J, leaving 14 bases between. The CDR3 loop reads CASSEGTFPETQYF. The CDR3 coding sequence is TGTGCCAGCAGCGAGGGGACCTTCCCAGAGACCCAGTACTTC.

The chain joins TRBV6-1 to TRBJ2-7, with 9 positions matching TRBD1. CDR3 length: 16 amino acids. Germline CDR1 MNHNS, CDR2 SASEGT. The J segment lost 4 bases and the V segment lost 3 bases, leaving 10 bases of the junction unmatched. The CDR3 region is CASSETGGARMYEQYF. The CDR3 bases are TGTGCCAGCAGTGAGACAGGGGGGGCGAGGATGTACGAGCAGTACTTC.

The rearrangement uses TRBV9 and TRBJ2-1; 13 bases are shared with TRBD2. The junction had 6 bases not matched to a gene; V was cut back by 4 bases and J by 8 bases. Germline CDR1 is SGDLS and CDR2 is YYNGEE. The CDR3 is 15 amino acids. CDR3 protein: CASSLRTSGGDEQFF. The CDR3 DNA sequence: TGTGCCAGCAGCCTCAGGACTAGCGGGGGTGATGAGCAGTTCTTC.

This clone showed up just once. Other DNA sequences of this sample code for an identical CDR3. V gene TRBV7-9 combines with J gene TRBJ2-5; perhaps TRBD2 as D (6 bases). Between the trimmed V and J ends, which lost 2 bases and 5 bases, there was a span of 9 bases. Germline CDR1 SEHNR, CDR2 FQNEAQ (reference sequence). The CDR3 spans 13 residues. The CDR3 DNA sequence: TGTGCCAGCAGCTTAAAAGGGAGGGAGACCCAGTACTTC. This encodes CASSLKGRETQYF.

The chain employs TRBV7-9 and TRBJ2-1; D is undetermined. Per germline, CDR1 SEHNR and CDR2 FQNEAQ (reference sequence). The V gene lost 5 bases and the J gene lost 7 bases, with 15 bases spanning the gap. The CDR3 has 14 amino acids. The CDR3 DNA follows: TGTGCCAGCAGCGCCCTAGGAGCTCGGAATGAGCAGTTCTTC. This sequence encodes CASSALGARNEQFF. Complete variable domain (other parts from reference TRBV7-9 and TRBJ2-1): DTGVSQNPRHKITKRGQNVTFRCDPISEHNRLYWYRQTLGQGPEFLTYFQNEAQLEKSRLLSDRFSAERPKGSFSTLEIQRTEQGDSAMYLCASSALGARNEQFFGPGTRLTVL.

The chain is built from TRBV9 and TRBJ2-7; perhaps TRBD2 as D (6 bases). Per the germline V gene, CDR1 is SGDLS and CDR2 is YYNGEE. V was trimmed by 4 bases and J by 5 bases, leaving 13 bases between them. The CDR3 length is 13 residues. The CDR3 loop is CASSPGGADEQYF. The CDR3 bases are TGTGCCAGCAGCCCAGGCGGGGCCGACGAGCAGTACTTC. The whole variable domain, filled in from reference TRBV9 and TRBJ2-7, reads DSGVTQTPKHLITATGQRVTLRCSPRSGDLSVYWYQQSLDQGLQFLIQYYNGEERAKGNILERFSAQQFPDLHSELNLSSLELGDSALYFCASSPGGADEQYFGPGTRLTVT.

The CDR3 DNA is TGTGCCAGCAGCCAAGAGGTAGCTGGGGAGCAGTACTTC. Its translation: CASSQEVAGEQYF. The chain employs TRBV4-2 and TRBJ2-7; D is uncertain. Germline CDR1 reads LGHNA; CDR2 reads YNFKEQ. Trimming stripped 0 bases from V and 7 bases from J, with 10 bases between. The CDR3 runs 13 residues.

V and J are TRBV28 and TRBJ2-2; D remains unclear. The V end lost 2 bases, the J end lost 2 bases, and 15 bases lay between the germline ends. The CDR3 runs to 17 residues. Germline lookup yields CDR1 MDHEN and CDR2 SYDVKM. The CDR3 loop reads CASSLMLVRQNTGELFF. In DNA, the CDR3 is TGTGCCAGCAGTTTAATGCTAGTTCGGCAAAACACCGGGGAGCTGTTTTTT.

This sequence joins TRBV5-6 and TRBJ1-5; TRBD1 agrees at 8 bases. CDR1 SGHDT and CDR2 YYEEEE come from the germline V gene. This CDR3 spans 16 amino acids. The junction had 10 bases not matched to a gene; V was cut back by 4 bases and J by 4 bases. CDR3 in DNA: TGTGCCAGCAGCCGTCGACAGGGGAAGGCAAATCAGCCCCAGCATTTT. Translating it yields CASSRRQGKANQPQHF.

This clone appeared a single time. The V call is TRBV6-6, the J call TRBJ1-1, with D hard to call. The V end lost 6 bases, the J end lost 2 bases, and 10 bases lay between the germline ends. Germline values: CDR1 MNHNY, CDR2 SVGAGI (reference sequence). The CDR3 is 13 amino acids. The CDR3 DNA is TGTGCCAGCAGCCCGACGGTAAACACTGAAGCTTTCTTT. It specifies CASSPTVNTEAFF.

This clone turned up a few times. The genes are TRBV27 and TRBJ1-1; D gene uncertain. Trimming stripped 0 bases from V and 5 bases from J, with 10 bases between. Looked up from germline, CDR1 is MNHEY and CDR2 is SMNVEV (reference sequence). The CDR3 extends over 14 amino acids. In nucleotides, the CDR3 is TGTGCCAGCAGTTTATCGCTAGGGCGGACTGAAGCTTTCTTT. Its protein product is CASSLSLGRTEAFF.

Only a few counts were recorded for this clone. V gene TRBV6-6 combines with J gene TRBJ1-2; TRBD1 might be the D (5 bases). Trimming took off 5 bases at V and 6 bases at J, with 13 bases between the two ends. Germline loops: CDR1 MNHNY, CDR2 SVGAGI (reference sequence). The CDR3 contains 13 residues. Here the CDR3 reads CASSPYRQNGYTF. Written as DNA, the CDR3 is TGTGCCAGCAGTCCCTACCGACAGAATGGCTACACCTTC.

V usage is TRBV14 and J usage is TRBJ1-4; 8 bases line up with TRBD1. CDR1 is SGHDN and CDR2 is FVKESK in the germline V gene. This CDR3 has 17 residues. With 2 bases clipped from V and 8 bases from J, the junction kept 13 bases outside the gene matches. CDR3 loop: CASSQSGQVPLGEKLFF. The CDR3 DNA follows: TGTGCCAGCAGCCAATCGGGACAGGTCCCCTTGGGAGAAAAACTGTTTTTT.